This T cell receptor beta chain was sequenced for a study of identical twins. One entry per CDR3 protein, called by TCRdb with MiXCR from the 5' RACE reads. The sample has some 190,000 distinct CDR3 sequences, approximately 15% seen once. Findings of the study overall: A lower insertion count was a feature of abundant cord blood beta clonotypes, with no such feature in memory repertoires.

This clonotype was seen only a few times. Antigen unknown. This CDR3 is built from 13 residues. The germline CDR1 and CDR2 sequences are MNHEY and SVGEGT. Trimming removed 5 bases at V and 4 bases at J, with 11 bases between. The same sample was also studied in work on T cells expressing NK-cell markers. As that study records: Among CD8+ T cells from over 5 donors, dominant NKG2C+ clonotypes accounted for about 1.0-7.0%. In a few donors, dominant clonotypes made up roughly 25-60.1% of CD3+CD56-NKG2C+ cells. Whether expanded NKG2C+ T cell clones were HCMV specific stayed uncertain.

The chain carries TRBV6-2 or TRBV6-3 and TRBJ1-2; D remains unclear. The source material was CD8+ T cells sorted from blood. This TCR came from a woman aged 18 to 35 in good health. CDR3 nucleotides: TGTGCCAGCAGTAGAGGGATCGTCTATGGCTACACCTTC. Translation gives CASSRGIVYGYTF.